This paragraph reports one T cell receptor (beta chain). The antigen is undetermined. Germline values: CDR1 MNHNS, CDR2 SASEGT. The CDR3 covers 13 residues. The ends were cut back, 4 bases at V and 3 bases at J, with 7 bases in the middle. This specimen comes from a study of vaccination and CD4 T cells after COVID-19. Across the study: Post-vaccine sampling followed dose two by a median about 70 days (range 14 to 241). Stimulation of cells relied on overlapping spike peptides derived from SARS-CoV-2, HCoV-NL63, HCoV-OC43 and HCoV-229E. Study results and caveats: The authors identified 304 of 307 vaccine-specific clones in convalescent patients as spike mono-reactive.

Sequenced with the Oncomine TCR Beta short-read assay was DNA taken from cultured CD4+ T cells. TCRdb used MiXCR to reprocess the PCR reads, holding one entry per CDR3 protein. This sample carries 27,000 or so distinct CDR3 sequences, over 45% of them seen once, and the ten largest clones take about 6.3%. Sample treatment: roughly ten-day PBMC culture with coronavirus spike peptide pools or control peptides (ViraFEST assay). Before TCRs were sequenced, ViraFEST expanded antigen-specific T cells with peptide pools. The chain has TRBV6-1 and TRBJ1-5; the D is unclear. The sequence was collected from a human donor who had recovered from COVID-19. Specimen: CD4+ T cells from blood, cultured in vitro. Here the CDR3 reads CASSVGSNQPQHF. The CDR3 nucleotides read TGTGCCAGCAGTGTAGGGTCCAATCAGCCCCAGCATTTT.